The clone carrying this T cell receptor beta chain has just one count. As yet, its antigen is unknown. The V gene end was trimmed by 5 bases and the J gene end by 7 bases; junction bases not matched to a gene: 3. The CDR3 loop spans 14 amino acids. Germline values: CDR1 MNHEY, CDR2 SVGAGI. The data were taken from a study of T cells in narcolepsy. On the study more broadly: Healthy controls were enrolled alongside patients with narcolepsy type 1 or type 2. Study outcomes and limitations: Blood of same and different patients, but not healthy controls, reportedly held recurring autoreactive clonotypes. Autoreactive HCRT-specific and TRIB2-specific clonotypes were marked in same-patient CSF-versus-blood CD4+ comparisons.

TCRdb's copy holds only in-frame clones and misses some; the assay was immunoSEQ multiplex PCR. The sample has about 17,000 clones, approximately 77% seen once. The chain combines TRBV6-5 with TRBJ1-4; 11 bases agree with TRBD1. The source of this sequence is a human donor with narcolepsy. Material: CD45RA- memory CD8+ T cells from PBMCs. The CDR3 DNA follows: TGTGCCAGCAGTAGGACAGGGGGCTTTGAAAAACTGTTTTTT. It specifies CASSRTGGFEKLFF.